The 30 T cell receptor beta chains below come from one sample, sequenced in a study of cytomegalovirus exposure and HLA in healthy donors. Amplification used 60 Vbeta primers and 13 Jbeta primers. Profiled with immunoSEQ multiplex PCR; TCRdb holds only in-frame clones, not every one. The sample holds fewer than 200,000 clones; approximately 70% are singletons and the top ten take roughly 2.5%. The specimen was PBMCs. The receptors shown here come from a human donor in good health.

The rearrangement uses TRBV5-6 and TRBJ2-2; 7 nucleotides match TRBD2. The CDR3 is 16 residues long. Germline loops: CDR1 SGHDT, CDR2 YYEEEE. Trimming took 4 bases from V and 4 from J; bases not matched to a gene: 10. This CDR3 is CASSHPAGVGTGELFF. As DNA, the CDR3 is TGTGCCAGCAGCCATCCCGCGGGGGTAGGCACCGGGGAGCTGTTTTTT.

The gene calls are TRBV7-3 and TRBJ2-6; TRBD2 might be the D (7 bases). The CDR3 has 17 amino acids. The germline gives CDR1 SGHTA, CDR2 FQGTGA. Trimming left V 2 bases short and J 0 bases short, with 11 bases between. The CDR3 DNA reads TGTGCCAGCAGCTTATTAGGGGGGGCCTCTGGGGCCAACGTCCTGACTTTC. It translates to CASSLLGGASGANVLTF.

The J gene is TRBJ1-4, the V gene TRBV19; 7 nucleotides line up with TRBD1. The CDR3 runs to 14 residues. Germline assignment: CDR1 LNHDA and CDR2 SQIVND (reference sequence). With 7 bases clipped from V and 8 bases from J, the junction kept 10 bases outside the gene matches. CDR3 sequence: CASTRQGLEEKLFF. CDR3 nucleotides: TGTGCCAGTACCCGACAGGGTCTCGAGGAAAAACTGTTTTTT.

This chain links TRBV7-6 with TRBJ2-3; 8 bases line up with TRBD1. CDR1 SGHVS and CDR2 FNYEAQ come from the germline V gene. V lost 5 bases to trimming and J lost 2 bases; unmatched junction nucleotides: 6. The CDR3 spans 15 residues. Here the CDR3 DNA reads TGTGCCAGCAGCCCTACAGGGGGGCCCACAGATACGCAGTATTTT. Its translation is CASSPTGGPTDTQYF.

The rearrangement uses TRBV7-5 and TRBJ1-1. TRBV7-5 is assigned pseudogene status. The CDR3 contains 9 residues. DNA for the CDR3: TGTGCCTTAGGACGGGGGGCTTTCTTT. Translation gives CALGRGAFF.

This chain links TRBV19 with TRBJ1-2; D is undetermined. Trimming removed 8 bases from V and 0 bases from J, with 19 bases in between. The CDR3 consists of 16 residues. Germline loops: CDR1 LNHDA, CDR2 SQIVND (reference sequence). In DNA form, the CDR3 reads TGTGCCAGTCTTGGTGTACGCGCTTTGACTAACTATGGCTACACCTTC. Encoded protein: CASLGVRALTNYGYTF.

The chain employs TRBV7-2 and TRBJ2-7; maybe TRBD2 (6 bases). Germline V gene data show CDR1 as SGHTA and CDR2 as FQGNSA. The V and J ends lost 1 base and 0 bases respectively, with 13 bases between them. The length of the CDR3 is 16 residues. The CDR3 loop is CASSLVGGASSYEQYF. CDR3 coding DNA: TGTGCCAGCAGCTTAGTGGGCGGGGCAAGCTCCTACGAGCAGTACTTC.

CDR3 region: CSVAGRANTEAFF. The CDR3 region has the DNA TGCAGCGTCGCAGGGAGGGCGAACACTGAAGCTTTCTTT. The chain recombines TRBV29-1 with TRBJ1-1; possible D gene TRBD1, 5 bases. Between the trimmed V and J ends, which lost 6 bases and 1 base, there was a span of 12 bases. The CDR3 consists of 13 residues. Germline loops: CDR1 SQVTM, CDR2 ANQGSEA. The entire variable domain, with the rest obtained from reference TRBV29-1 and TRBJ1-1, is as follows: SAVISQKPSRDICQRGTSLTIQCQVDSQVTMMFWYRQQPGQSLTLIATANQGSEATYESGFVIDKFPISRPNLTFSTLTVSNMSPEDSSIYLCSVAGRANTEAFFGQGTRLTVV.

A remark on this clone: Compared with germline, one end of the junction differs, possibly owing to a read error. The gene calls are TRBV30 and TRBJ1-2, with unresolved D. Germline values: CDR1 GTSNPN, CDR2 SVGIG (reference sequence). The CDR3 is made up of 13 amino acids. The CDR3 DNA sequence: TGTGCCGGGAGGGCGACATTGGGCTATGGCTACACCTTC. This encodes CAGRATLGYGYTF.

The rearrangement uses TRBV7-3 and TRBJ1-4; no clear D gene. Between the trimmed V and J ends, which lost 1 base and 3 bases, there was a span of 12 bases. The CDR3 runs 16 residues. Germline CDR1 reads SGHTA; CDR2 reads FQGTGA. The CDR3 region is CASSLRPRSANEKLFF. The CDR3 DNA follows: TGTGCCAGCAGCTTAAGGCCGAGGTCAGCTAATGAAAAACTGTTTTTT.

This clone is a singleton in its sample. The rearrangement uses TRBV7-9 and TRBJ1-2, with 9 bases that match TRBD1. V was pared by 5 bases and J by 4 bases, with 8 bases of the junction left unmatched. The CDR3 spans 15 residues. CDR1 is SEHNR, CDR2 FQNEAQ, per germline (reference sequence). The CDR3: CASSMDRGGSYGYTF. CDR3 DNA sequence: TGTGCCAGCAGCATGGACAGGGGAGGGAGCTATGGCTACACCTTC.

This clone was picked up a small number of times. The V call is TRBV29-1, the J call TRBJ2-7; 12 bases are shared with TRBD2. The germline V gene encodes CDR1 SQVTM and CDR2 ANQGSEA. J gave up 4 bases and V 4 bases, and 8 bases lay outside the gene matches. The CDR3 spans 15 residues. CDR3 nucleotide sequence: TGCAGCGTTGGCCCGGGACTAGCGGGTTTGTACGAGCAGTACTTC. Its protein is CSVGPGLAGLYEQYF.

The rearrangement joins TRBV7-2 to TRBJ1-3; D perhaps matches TRBD1 (5 bases). From germline, CDR1 is SGHTA and CDR2 FQGNSA. The CDR3 consists of 16 residues. V shed 0 bases and J shed 4 bases, with 13 bases lying between them. The chain's CDR3 is CASSLATQGYGNTIYF. The CDR3 coding sequence is TGTGCCAGCAGCTTAGCGACCCAGGGTTACGGAAACACCATATATTTT.

V is TRBV4-1 and J is TRBJ2-3; TRBD2 aligns across 13 bases. The germline V gene has CDR1 MGHRA and CDR2 YSYEKL. J lost 2 bases, V lost 4 bases, and 12 bases had no gene match. The CDR3 length is 19 residues. The CDR3 DNA sequence: TGCGCCAGCAGCCCAACAGGACTAGCGGGGGCCATTATCACAGATACGCAGTATTTT. Encoded protein: CASSPTGLAGAIITDTQYF.

This chain's CDR3 is CASSRDRNTEAFF. Here the CDR3 DNA reads TGTGCCAGCAGTAGGGACAGAAACACTGAAGCTTTCTTT. The J gene is TRBJ1-1, the V gene TRBV2; TRBD1 matches at 7 bases. This CDR3 has 13 amino acids. V gave up 5 bases and J gave up 2 bases; unmatched junction bases: 2. Looked up from germline, CDR1 is SNHLY and CDR2 is FYNNEI.

The V gene is TRBV2, the J gene TRBJ1-2, with 8 bases aligning to TRBD1. This CDR3 spans 13 amino acids. Germline V gene lookup returns CDR1 SNHLY and CDR2 FYNNEI. Losses at the gene ends were 7 bases for V and 8 bases for J; bases not matched to a gene: 9. In nucleotides, the CDR3 is TGTGCCAGCACTGACAGGGGACAGGTCGGCTACACCTTC. Translating it yields CASTDRGQVGYTF.

The chain employs TRBV5-1 and TRBJ1-4; D gene uncertain. The CDR3 runs 15 residues. V lost 0 bases and J lost 1, with 7 bases in between. Germline loops: CDR1 SGHRS, CDR2 YFSETQ. CDR3 protein: CASSLVPGTNEKLFF. CDR3 DNA sequence: TGCGCCAGCAGCTTGGTGCCAGGAACTAATGAAAAACTGTTTTTT. Together with reference TRBV5-1 and TRBJ1-4, the CDR3 gives the full variable domain: KAGVTQTPRYLIKTRGQQVTLSCSPISGHRSVSWYQQTPGQGLQFLFEYFSETQRNKGNFPGRFSGRQFSNSRSEMNVSTLELGDSALYLCASSLVPGTNEKLFFGSGTQLSVL.

The CDR3, as DNA: TGTGCCAGCAGCTCACTGGGGGGCACCGGGGAGCTGTTTTTT. Protein sequence: CASSSLGGTGELFF. The rearrangement links TRBV9 to TRBJ2-2; possibly TRBD2 for D (6 bases). The length of the CDR3 is 14 residues. Germline CDR1 reads SGDLS; CDR2 reads YYNGEE. The V end lost 4 bases, the J end lost 4 bases, and 11 bases lay between the germline ends.

The chain links TRBV7-6 to TRBJ1-1; D perhaps matches TRBD1 (6 bases). The CDR3 consists of 15 residues. V lost 1 base and J lost 5, with 14 bases in between. Germline assignment: CDR1 SGHVS and CDR2 FNYEAQ. The CDR3: CASSLGQVEVTEAFF. In nucleotides, the CDR3 is TGTGCCAGCAGCTTAGGACAGGTCGAGGTAACTGAAGCTTTCTTT. Full variable domain (missing parts from reference TRBV7-6 and TRBJ1-1): GAGVSQSPRYKVTKRGQDVALRCDPISGHVSLYWYRQALGQGPEFLTYFNYEAQQDKSGLPNDRFSAERPEGSISTLTIQRTEQRDSAMYRCASSLGQVEVTEAFFGQGTRLTVV.

The gene calls are TRBV9 and TRBJ1-1; maybe TRBD1 (5 bases). The CDR3 is 15 residues long. Germline V gives CDR1 SGDLS, CDR2 YYNGEE. V lost 6 bases, J lost 3 bases, and 18 bases lay in between. Written as DNA, the CDR3 is TGTGCCAGCACCCCAGTTGGGCGGGGGGACACTGAAGCTTTCTTT. Protein sequence: CASTPVGRGDTEAFF.

The chain uses TRBV2 and TRBJ2-6, with 9 bases that match TRBD2. Losses at the gene ends were 0 bases for V and 1 base for J; bases not matched to a gene: 4. There are 18 residues in the CDR3. Germline CDR1 SNHLY, CDR2 FYNNEI. The CDR3 DNA sequence: TGTGCCAGCAGTGAAGCGCGGGGGGGAGCGTCTGGGGCCAACGTCCTGACTTTC. Its translation: CASSEARGGASGANVLTF.

The chain carries TRBV5-5 and TRBJ2-7; perhaps TRBD2 as D (5 bases). The CDR3 totals 15 residues. Germline lookup yields CDR1 SGHKS and CDR2 YYEKEE (reference sequence). Trimming cost V 4 bases and J 7 bases, with 21 bases left between them. For the CDR3, the DNA is TGTGCCAGCAGCCCCCTCGAGGGCAACCGCTGGGAGCAGTACTTC. It encodes CASSPLEGNRWEQYF.

This clone was observed a few times. This chain connects TRBV7-9 to TRBJ1-6, with a tentative D call TRBD1 (6 bases). Germline values: CDR1 SEHNR, CDR2 FQNEAQ (reference sequence). CDR3 size: 15 residues. With 4 bases removed from V and 7 bases from J, the gap between germline ends came to 14 bases. The CDR3 here is CASSSGARQNSPLHF. CDR3 nucleotides: TGTGCCAGCAGCTCAGGGGCCCGGCAAAATTCACCCCTCCACTTT.

The J gene is TRBJ1-4, the V gene TRBV6-5; TRBD1 might be the D (5 bases). CDR3 length: 16 amino acids. Germline V gene data show CDR1 as MNHEY and CDR2 as SVGAGI. V lost 4 bases and J lost 0, with 12 bases in between. CDR3 bases: TGTGCCAGCAGTTCCCTTGGGGGGGCAACTAATGAAAAACTGTTTTTT. This codes for CASSSLGGATNEKLFF.

The rearrangement joins TRBV18 to TRBJ2-3, with 10 bases aligning to TRBD2. This CDR3 comprises 16 residues. Trimming took 5 bases from V and 0 from J; bases not matched to a gene: 5. Germline V lookup: CDR1 KGHSH, CDR2 LQKENI. CDR3 residues: CASSSTSGESTDTQYF. CDR3 DNA: TGTGCCAGCTCAAGCACTAGCGGGGAAAGCACAGATACGCAGTATTTT.

This clone has just a few counts. The chain joins TRBV11-2 to TRBJ1-1, with D unclear. Trimming stripped 1 base from V and 5 bases from J, with 11 bases between. CDR1 SGHAT and CDR2 FQNNGV come from the germline V gene. This CDR3 contains 14 residues. The CDR3 loop reads CASSLVAGRTEAFF. CDR3 nucleotide sequence: TGTGCCAGCAGCTTAGTGGCCGGGAGGACTGAAGCTTTCTTT.

This chain uses TRBV19 with TRBJ1-1; 7 bases align to TRBD1. The germline V gene encodes CDR1 LNHDA and CDR2 SQIVND (reference sequence). The CDR3 is 13 amino acids. V dropped 6 bases and J dropped 5; count of bases not matched to a gene: 6. CDR3 region: CASSIQGYTEAFF. The CDR3 nucleotides read TGTGCCAGTAGCATACAGGGGTATACTGAAGCTTTCTTT.

Of note for this clone: The junction shows a germline mismatch at one end, possibly a read error. This chain connects TRBV7-7 to TRBJ2-5; 8 nucleotides line up with TRBD1. The CDR3 spans 14 residues. Looked up from germline, CDR1 is SSHAT and CDR2 is FNYEAQ (reference sequence). The CDR3 DNA reads as TGTGCTAGCAGTTATCAGGGGGCGAGACAGACCCAGTACTTC. This encodes CASSYQGARQTQYF.

The chain employs TRBV6-4 and TRBJ2-3; 10 nucleotides align to TRBD2. Germline trimming cut 3 bases from V and 2 bases from J; bases unmatched to any gene: 2. This CDR3 has 15 residues. Germline V gives CDR1 MRHNA, CDR2 SNTAGT. The CDR3 protein is CASSESGGATDTQYF. CDR3 sequence (DNA): TGTGCCAGCAGTGAGAGCGGGGGGGCCACAGATACGCAGTATTTT.

This clone was seen only a few times. The V call is TRBV5-6, the J call TRBJ2-5; 8 bases match TRBD2. Trimming removed 4 bases from V and 5 bases from J; junction bases left unmatched: 4. The CDR3 is 13 residues long. Germline V gene sequence: CDR1 SGHDT, CDR2 YYEEEE. CDR3 in amino acids: CASSPGGRETQYF. The CDR3, as DNA: TGTGCCAGCAGCCCGGGGGGGCGGGAGACCCAGTACTTC.